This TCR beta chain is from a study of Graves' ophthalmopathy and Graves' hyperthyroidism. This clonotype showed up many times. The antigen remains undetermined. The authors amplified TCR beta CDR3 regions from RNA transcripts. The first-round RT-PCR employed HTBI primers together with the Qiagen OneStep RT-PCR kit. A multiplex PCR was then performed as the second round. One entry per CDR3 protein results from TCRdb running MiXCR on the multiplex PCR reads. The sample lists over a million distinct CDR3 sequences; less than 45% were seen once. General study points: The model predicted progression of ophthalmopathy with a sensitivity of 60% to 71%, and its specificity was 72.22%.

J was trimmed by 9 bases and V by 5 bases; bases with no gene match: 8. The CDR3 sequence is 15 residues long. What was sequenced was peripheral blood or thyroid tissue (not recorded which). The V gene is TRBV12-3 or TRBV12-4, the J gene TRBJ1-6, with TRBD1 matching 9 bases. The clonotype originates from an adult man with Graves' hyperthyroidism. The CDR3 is CASSPGQGRGSPLHF. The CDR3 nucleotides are TGTGCCAGCAGTCCCGGACAGGGGAGAGGTTCACCCCTCCACTTT.